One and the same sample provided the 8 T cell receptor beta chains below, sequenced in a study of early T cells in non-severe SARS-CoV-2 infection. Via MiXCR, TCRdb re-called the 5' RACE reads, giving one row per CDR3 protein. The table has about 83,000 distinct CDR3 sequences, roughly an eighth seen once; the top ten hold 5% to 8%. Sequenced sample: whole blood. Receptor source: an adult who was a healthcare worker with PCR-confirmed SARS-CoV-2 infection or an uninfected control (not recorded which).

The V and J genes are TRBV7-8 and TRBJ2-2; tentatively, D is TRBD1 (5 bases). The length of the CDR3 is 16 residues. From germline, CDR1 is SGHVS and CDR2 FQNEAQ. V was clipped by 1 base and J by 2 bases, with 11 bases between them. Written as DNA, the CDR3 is TGTGCCAGCAGCTTAGTAGCCAGGGTCAACACCGGGGAGCTGTTTTTT. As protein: CASSLVARVNTGELFF.

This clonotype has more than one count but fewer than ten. The DNA of the CDR3 is TGCAGTGCTAGAGATCTGGAAGGGACAGGAGAGACCCAGTACTTC. Translation: CSARDLEGTGETQYF. The J gene is TRBJ2-5, the V gene TRBV20-1; 8 bases match TRBD1. The CDR3 contains 15 residues. Germline lookup yields CDR1 DFQATT and CDR2 SNEGSKA (reference sequence). V lost 0 bases, J lost 4 bases, and 7 bases stayed unmatched.

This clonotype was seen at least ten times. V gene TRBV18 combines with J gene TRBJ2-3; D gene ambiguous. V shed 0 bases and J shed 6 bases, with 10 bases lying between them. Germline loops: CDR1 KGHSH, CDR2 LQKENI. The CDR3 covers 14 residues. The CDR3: CASSPPHLTDTQYF. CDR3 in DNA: TGTGCCAGCTCACCACCTCATCTAACGGATACGCAGTATTTT.

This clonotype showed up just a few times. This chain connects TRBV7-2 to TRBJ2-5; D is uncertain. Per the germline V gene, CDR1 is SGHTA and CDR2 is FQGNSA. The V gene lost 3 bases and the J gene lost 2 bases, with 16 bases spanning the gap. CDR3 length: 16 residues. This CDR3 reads CASSFSRRSGQETQYF. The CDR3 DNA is TGTGCCAGCAGCTTCTCCCGGCGGTCTGGGCAAGAGACCCAGTACTTC.

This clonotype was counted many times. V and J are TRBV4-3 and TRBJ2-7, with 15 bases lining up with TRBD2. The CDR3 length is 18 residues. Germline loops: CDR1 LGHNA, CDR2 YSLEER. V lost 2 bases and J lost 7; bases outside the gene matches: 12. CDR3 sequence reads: CASSQKSPGLAGGGEQYF. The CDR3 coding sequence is TGCGCCAGCAGCCAAAAATCCCCGGGACTAGCGGGAGGTGGGGAGCAGTACTTC.

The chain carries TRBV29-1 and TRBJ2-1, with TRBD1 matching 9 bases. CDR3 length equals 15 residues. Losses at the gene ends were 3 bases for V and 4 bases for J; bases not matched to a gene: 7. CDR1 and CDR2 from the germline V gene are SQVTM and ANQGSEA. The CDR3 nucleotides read TGCAGCGTTGAGACCCAAGGGACAGGGTACAATGAGCAGTTCTTC. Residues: CSVETQGTGYNEQFF.

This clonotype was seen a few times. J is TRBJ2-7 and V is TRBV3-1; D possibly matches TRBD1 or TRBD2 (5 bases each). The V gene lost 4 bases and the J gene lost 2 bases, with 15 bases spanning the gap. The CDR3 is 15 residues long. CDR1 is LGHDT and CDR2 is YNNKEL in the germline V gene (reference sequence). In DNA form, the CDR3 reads TGTGCCAGCAGCCGACTCCCGGGGCTTCCCTACGAGCAGTACTTC. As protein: CASSRLPGLPYEQYF.

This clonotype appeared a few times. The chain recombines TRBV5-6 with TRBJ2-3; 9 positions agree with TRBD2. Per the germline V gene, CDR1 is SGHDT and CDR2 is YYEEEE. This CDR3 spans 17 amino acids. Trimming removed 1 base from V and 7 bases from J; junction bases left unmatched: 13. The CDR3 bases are TGTGCCAGCAGCTTGTTTTGGGGGACTAGCAGAATCCATACGCAGTATTTT. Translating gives CASSLFWGTSRIHTQYF.